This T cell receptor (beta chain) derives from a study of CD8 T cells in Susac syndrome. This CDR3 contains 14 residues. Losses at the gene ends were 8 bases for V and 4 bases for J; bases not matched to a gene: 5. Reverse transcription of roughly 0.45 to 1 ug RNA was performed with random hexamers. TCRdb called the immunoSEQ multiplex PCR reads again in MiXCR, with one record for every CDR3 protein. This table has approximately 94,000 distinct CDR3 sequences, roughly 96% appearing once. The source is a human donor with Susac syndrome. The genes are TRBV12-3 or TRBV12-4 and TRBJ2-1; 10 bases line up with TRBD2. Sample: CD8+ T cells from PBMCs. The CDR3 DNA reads TGTGCCAGCCTAGCGGGGGAAAATTACAATGAGCAGTTCTTC. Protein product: CASLAGENYNEQFF.